This entry describes one T cell receptor beta chain. As yet, its antigen is unknown. The sample is drawn from a study of T cells after yellow fever vaccination. Points from the study as a whole: Only a small proportion of the clonotypes turned up in both the CD4 and the CD8 compartments, likely arising from convergent recombination. Most primary-vaccination clones recurred post-booster (under 98% CD4, 88% CD8).

The 5'RACE template-switching step produced TCR cDNA and added a universal primer site and UMIs. In TCRdb, the 5' RACE reads were re-called with MiXCR into one record per CDR3 protein. The data contain some 420,000 distinct CDR3 sequences, around 20% of them seen just once; the ten biggest clones take up roughly a sixth. V lost 1 base, J lost 3 bases, and 10 bases stayed unmatched. CDR1 is MGHRA, CDR2 YSYEKL, per germline. CDR3 length: 20 residues. The TCR sequence derives from a man younger than 35 who received the YFV17D yellow fever vaccine. J is TRBJ2-2 and V is TRBV4-1, with 14 bases fitting TRBD2. Specimen: PBMCs, collected before the yellow fever booster vaccination. The CDR3 region has the DNA TGCGCCAGCAGCCAAGTGATGGGGACTAGCGGGGGCCGATACACCGGGGAGCTGTTTTTT. It translates to CASSQVMGTSGGRYTGELFF.